This TCR beta chain comes out of a study of T-cell memory formation after mild COVID-19. In the study overall: Largely, TCR clusters stayed within a single donor.

With respect to this clonotype: Its cognate antigen is unknown.

Trimming shortened V by 6 bases and J by 4 bases, and 11 bases separated the two germline ends. This CDR3 has 13 residues. Germline CDR1 MNHEY, CDR2 SVGAGI. TCR alpha and TCR beta cDNA libraries with sample barcodes and UMIs came from 5'RACE using constant-segment primers. TCRdb fed the 5' RACE reads into MiXCR, producing one record per CDR3 protein. The sample carries approximately 350,000 distinct CDR3 sequences, over 13% recorded once. Points from the study as a whole: Clones that contracted from day 15 to 85 had balanced CD4/CD8; later expanders were CD4+ biased. The main location of contracting CD4+ clones was CM and EM, and that of contracting CD8+ clones was EMRA.

The V gene is TRBV6-5, the J gene TRBJ2-3; perhaps TRBD2 as D (7 bases). The sequenced sample was PBMCs or a T cell subset sorted from them (not recorded which). The source of this sequence is a man aged 18 to 29 who had mild COVID-19 (a few samples of this study predate the infection). Cell type and time point are not known. The CDR3 is CASSRGGSDTQYF. The CDR3 DNA is TGTGCCAGCAGCCGCGGGGGCTCAGATACGCAGTATTTT.